The 19 T cell receptor beta chains listed next were all sequenced from one sample in a study of T-cell memory formation after mild COVID-19. In TCRdb, the 5' RACE reads were re-called with MiXCR into one record per CDR3 protein. Of fewer than 450,000 distinct CDR3 sequences in the sample, around a fifth were seen once. The source material was PBMCs or a T cell subset sorted from them (not recorded which). The receptors originated from an adult woman who had mild COVID-19 (a few samples of this study predate the infection). Cell type and time point are not known.

The chain is built from TRBV3-1 and TRBJ1-3; 7 positions agree with TRBD1. The CDR3 is made up of 18 amino acids. Losses at the gene ends were 0 bases for V and 0 bases for J; bases not matched to a gene: 8. Germline values: CDR1 LGHDT, CDR2 YNNKEL (reference sequence). The CDR3 sequence: CASSQEVWTGRSGNTIYF. The CDR3 nucleotides are TGTGCCAGCAGCCAAGAAGTGTGGACAGGCCGCTCTGGAAACACCATATATTTT.

The chain joins TRBV9 to TRBJ1-4; D may be TRBD1 (6 bases). The CDR3 totals 16 residues. The ends were cut back, 3 bases at V and 2 bases at J, with 14 bases in the middle. From germline, CDR1 is SGDLS and CDR2 YYNGEE. The CDR3 region is CASSGGQGRTNEKLFF. In DNA, the CDR3 is TGTGCCAGCAGCGGGGGACAAGGGAGGACTAATGAAAAACTGTTTTTT.

In nucleotides, the CDR3 is TGTGCCAGCAGCTTGTACGGGACAGGGGATCTTTACGAGCAGTACTTC. It yields the protein CASSLYGTGDLYEQYF. The chain is built from TRBV5-6 and TRBJ2-7, with 10 nucleotides matching TRBD1. V was clipped by 1 base and J by 4 bases; unmatched bases: 8. The CDR3 runs 16 residues. From germline, CDR1 is SGHDT and CDR2 YYEEEE. Together with reference TRBV5-6 and TRBJ2-7, the CDR3 gives the full variable domain: DAGVTQSPTHLIKTRGQQVTLRCSPKSGHDTVSWYQQALGQGPQFIFQYYEEEERQRGNFPDRFSGHQFPNYSSELNVNALLLGDSALYLCASSLYGTGDLYEQYFGPGTRLTVT.

The rearrangement links TRBV5-1 to TRBJ2-7; the D gene is possibly TRBD1 (7 bases). The CDR3 is made up of 14 amino acids. Germline-derived CDR1 and CDR2 are SGHRS and YFSETQ. V lost 0 bases and J 7 bases, leaving 14 bases between the germline ends. DNA of the CDR3: TGCGCCAGCAGCTTGGTAGAGGGGGCGGGGGAGCAGTACTTC. It encodes CASSLVEGAGEQYF.

In its sample, this clonotype was seen a few times. The gene calls are TRBV6-5 and TRBJ2-7; 9 positions match TRBD2. Trimming removed 6 bases from V and 3 bases from J; junction bases left unmatched: 3. Germline V gives CDR1 MNHEY, CDR2 SVGAGI. The CDR3 has 13 amino acids. The CDR3 here is CASRPAGGYEQYF. The CDR3 bases are TGTGCCAGCAGGCCAGCGGGGGGCTACGAGCAGTACTTC.

The J gene is TRBJ1-1, the V gene TRBV4-1; a possible D gene is TRBD1 (6 bases). Germline lookup yields CDR1 MGHRA and CDR2 YSYEKL. This CDR3 region has 16 residues. V was pared by 1 base and J by 3 bases, with 15 bases between. CDR3 in amino acids: CASSQVGGRVDTEAFF. Here the CDR3 DNA reads TGCGCCAGCAGCCAAGTTGGGGGGCGCGTTGACACTGAAGCTTTCTTT.

In its sample, this clonotype was seen many times. The chain uses TRBV12-3 or TRBV12-4 and TRBJ2-2; D is perhaps TRBD1 or TRBD2 (5 bases each). The V end lost 5 bases, the J end lost 6 bases, and 13 bases lay between the germline ends. The length of the CDR3 is 14 residues. CDR3 nucleotides: TGTGCCAGCAGTCGATCCGGGGCGTCCGGGGAGCTGTTTTTT. It codes for CASSRSGASGELFF.

This clonotype was detected a few times. V gene TRBV7-9 combines with J gene TRBJ2-7, with D tentatively TRBD1 (6 bases). This CDR3 has 13 residues. Per germline, CDR1 SEHNR and CDR2 FQNEAQ (reference sequence). The germline V and J ends were trimmed by 5 bases and 4 bases, with 12 bases remaining between them. The DNA of the CDR3 is TGTGCCAGCAGCACCCTACAGGGATACGAGCAGTACTTC. Translated, it gives CASSTLQGYEQYF.

The chain employs TRBV6-5 and TRBJ2-3, with no clear D. The CDR3 sequence is 16 residues long. Germline loops: CDR1 MNHEY, CDR2 SVGAGI. V lost 2 bases and J lost 1, with 13 bases in between. The CDR3 nucleotides are TGTGCCAGCAGTTACCATCGCTCCAGTTGCACAGATACGCAGTATTTT. Protein product: CASSYHRSSCTDTQYF.

This chain connects TRBV12-3 or TRBV12-4 to TRBJ2-5; 12 bases map to TRBD2. The CDR3 totals 16 residues. J gave up 4 bases and V 6 bases, and 9 bases lay outside the gene matches. The CDR3 DNA follows: TGTGCCAGCAGGCATACTAGCGGGGGGCAGGGAGAGACCCAGTACTTC. Protein product: CASRHTSGGQGETQYF.

The sample holds many counts of this clonotype. The rearrangement links TRBV12-3 or TRBV12-4 to TRBJ2-5; D not resolved. V was shortened by 0 bases and J by 5 bases, with 4 bases between the two germline ends. This CDR3 has 12 amino acids. CDR3 coding DNA: TGTGCCAGCAGTTTAGCGGTGGAGACCCAGTACTTC. Its protein product is CASSLAVETQYF.

This clonotype has only a few counts. This sequence joins TRBV19 and TRBJ2-7; maybe TRBD1 (6 bases). Germline values: CDR1 LNHDA, CDR2 SQIVND (reference sequence). V lost 5 bases and J 3 bases, leaving 14 bases between the germline ends. The CDR3 is made up of 14 amino acids. As DNA, the CDR3 is TGTGCCAGTAGTGAATCAGGGGCTGGCTACGAGCAGTACTTC. It encodes CASSESGAGYEQYF.

The chain recombines TRBV7-2 with TRBJ1-1; a weak D match, TRBD1 (5 bases). The germline CDR1 and CDR2 sequences are SGHTA and FQGNSA. The CDR3 length is 16 residues. V was clipped by 2 bases and J by 5 bases, with 18 bases between them. The CDR3: CASSLWGRSLRTEAFF. The CDR3 DNA follows: TGTGCCAGCAGCTTATGGGGACGCAGTTTGAGGACTGAAGCTTTCTTT.

This clonotype was seen a few times. The chain uses TRBV5-4 and TRBJ2-3; TRBD2 matches 10 bases. Germline-derived CDR1 and CDR2 are SGHNT and YYREEE (reference sequence). V was pared by 4 bases and J by 4 bases, with 9 bases of the junction left unmatched. This CDR3 region has 16 residues. CDR3: CASSGRTSGGADTQYF. CDR3 coding DNA: TGTGCCAGCAGCGGGAGGACTAGCGGAGGGGCAGATACGCAGTATTTT.

The chain couples TRBV5-6 to TRBJ2-7, with 8 bases identical to TRBD2. In germline, CDR1 is SGHDT, CDR2 YYEEEE. The J segment lost 0 bases and the V segment lost 3 bases, leaving 2 bases of the junction unmatched. This CDR3 contains 14 residues. Here the CDR3 DNA reads TGTGCCAGCAGCTCGGGAGGGGTCTCCTACGAGCAGTACTTC. Translating it yields CASSSGGVSYEQYF.

V gene TRBV11-2 combines with J gene TRBJ2-3; D may be TRBD1 (6 bases). The ends were cut back, 1 base at V and 6 bases at J, with 11 bases in the middle. This CDR3 has 14 amino acids. The germline V gene encodes CDR1 SGHAT and CDR2 FQNNGV. In DNA, the CDR3 is TGTGCCAGCAGCTTAGTGCAGGGGTTCGATACGCAGTATTTT. It specifies CASSLVQGFDTQYF.

The chain is built from TRBV11-2 and TRBJ2-3, with 8 bases aligning to TRBD2. J lost 0 bases, V lost 0 bases, and 5 bases had no gene match. Germline V lookup: CDR1 SGHAT, CDR2 FQNNGV. The CDR3 contains 17 residues. The DNA of the CDR3 is TGTGCCAGCAGCTTAGAAGGTAGCGGGGTTAGCACAGATACGCAGTATTTT. Translating gives CASSLEGSGVSTDTQYF.

The chain has TRBV10-3 and TRBJ1-6; TRBD1 aligns across 8 bases. The CDR3 has 13 amino acids. V was clipped by 10 bases and J by 6 bases; unmatched bases: 5. From germline, CDR1 is ENHRY and CDR2 SYGVKD. The CDR3 DNA reads TGTGCCAGCGGACAGGGCCCTAATTCACCCCTCCACTTT. Translation gives CASGQGPNSPLHF.

In this sample, this clonotype turned up a few times. The J gene is TRBJ2-2, the V gene TRBV7-3; D ambiguous. The germline V gene has CDR1 SGHTA and CDR2 FQGTGA. The CDR3 has 15 amino acids. Trimming removed 6 bases from V and 1 base from J, with 12 bases in between. The CDR3 DNA reads TGTGCCAGCAGGTCTCCCACGCAGAACACCGGGGAGCTGTTTTTT. It translates to CASRSPTQNTGELFF.